This TCR beta chain was sequenced in a study of CD8+ T cells in alopecia areata. Broader study findings: Normal-skin resident alphabeta T cells also appear among scalp sample sequences. Expanded CD8+ clones among the top 100, as well as scalp clonality, were significantly decreased by tofacitinib.

Following extraction, RNA underwent reverse transcription to cDNA, which served as the sequencing template. The assay was immunoSEQ multiplex PCR, and TCRdb's table has in-frame clones only and misses some. Found here are 250,000 to 300,000 clones, roughly 64% of them singletons; the top ten hold approximately 1.8%. A note on this clone: Its antigen is still unknown.

The treatment was: oral pan-JAK inhibitor, 5-10 mg twice daily. Alopecia areata patients provided lesional scalp punch biopsies and peripheral blood. Isolation of CD4+ and CD8+ T cells from PBMCs was achieved by sorting. Germline V gives CDR1 GTSNPN, CDR2 SVGIG (reference sequence). The CDR3 is made up of 13 amino acids. The V end was cut by 0 bases, the J end by 3 bases, with 8 bases between. This clonotype originated in a human donor with alopecia areata. The rearrangement links TRBV30 to TRBJ1-1, with D hard to call. The specimen comprised CD4+ T cells sorted from blood, sampled at week 24, from a patient treated with tofacitinib. The CDR3, as DNA: TGTGCCTGGAGTGTACATGGAGACACTGAAGCTTTCTTT. Protein product: CAWSVHGDTEAFF.